The clone carrying this T cell receptor (beta chain) was observed a handful of times. Its antigen is not identified. The source of the sample is a study of blood T cells in healthy people across ages. Study observations and caveats: A strong correlation was seen between TCR beta diversity and naive T cell percentage. Across the age range, TCR beta diversity per million T cells fell in a roughly linear way.

Combining a sample-barcoded 5' primer with a J-beta primer mix, a second PCR ran for about 7 to 11 cycles. MiXCR, applied by TCRdb to the 5' RACE reads, yields one record per CDR3 protein. The sample lists more than 800,000 distinct CDR3 sequences, 25% to 30% occurring once. Every donor gave roughly 9.2 milliliters of peripheral blood. The germline V gene encodes CDR1 SGHNT and CDR2 YYREEE (reference sequence). This CDR3 region has 15 residues. V lost 4 bases and J lost 2, with 13 bases in between. The sequence was collected from a woman aged 80 or over in good health. Sequenced: blood. The chain employs TRBV5-4 and TRBJ2-4; either TRBD1 or TRBD2 may fit D (5 bases each). The CDR3 DNA reads TGTGCCAGCAGCGGGGGTTGGGGACCCAAAAACATTCAGTACTTC. It is translated as CASSGGWGPKNIQYF.